Below, 14 T cell receptor beta chains from the same sample are listed, as sequenced in a study of radiotherapy plus CTLA-4 blockade in lung cancer. Clones were read by immunoSEQ multiplex PCR, and TCRdb kept only the in-frame ones, dropping some. The table has about 24,000 clones, about 71% seen once. Specimen: peripheral blood, collected from a patient treated with radiotherapy plus ipilimumab. These receptor sequences come from a human donor with non-small cell lung cancer whose response to radiotherapy plus ipilimumab could not be evaluated.

The V gene is TRBV7-9, the J gene TRBJ2-7, with 9 bases that match TRBD1. Germline V gives CDR1 SEHNR, CDR2 FQNEAQ (reference sequence). Trimming took 3 bases from V and 3 from J; bases not matched to a gene: 3. The CDR3 spans 14 residues. The CDR3 here is CASSFRDRDYEQYF. The CDR3 nucleotides are TGTGCCAGCAGCTTCCGGGACAGGGACTACGAGCAGTACTTC.

CDR3 protein: CASSAATGGDTDTQYF. DNA for the CDR3: TGTGCCAGCAGCGCTGCCACAGGGGGCGACACAGATACGCAGTATTTT. The chain has TRBV7-9 and TRBJ2-3; 9 nucleotides line up with TRBD1. The CDR3 extends over 16 amino acids. Germline lookup yields CDR1 SEHNR and CDR2 FQNEAQ (reference sequence). Germline trimming cut 5 bases from V and 2 bases from J; bases unmatched to any gene: 8.

V usage is TRBV21-1 and J usage is TRBJ2-1; the table's D call, TRBD2, was not checked against the DNA. TRBV21-1 is noted as a pseudogene. CDR3 length: 19 amino acids. CDR3 sequence reads: CASSNRRSGRAYLYNEQFF. The CDR3 DNA reads as TGTGCCAGCAGCAATAGAAGGAGCGGGAGGGCCTATTTGTACAATGAGCAGTTCTTC.

This clone appeared a single time. This chain joins TRBV5-8 and TRBJ1-5; 7 nucleotides agree with TRBD1. The CDR3 is 17 residues long. The trim removed 0 bases at V and 3 bases at J, leaving 9 bases unmatched. Germline loops: CDR1 SGHTS, CDR2 YDEGEE. Written as DNA, the CDR3 is TGTGCCAGCAGCTTGGATCCGGACAGGAATTACAATCAGCCCCAGCATTTT. Protein: CASSLDPDRNYNQPQHF.

The rearrangement joins TRBV11-3 to TRBJ2-2, with D possibly matching TRBD2 (5 bases). Between the trimmed V and J ends, which lost 8 bases and 3 bases, there was a span of 13 bases. The CDR3 is made up of 14 amino acids. Germline loops: CDR1 SGHNT, CDR2 YENEEA. The CDR3 DNA reads TGTGCCAGCGCTCGGACGAGGGACACCGGGGAGCTGTTTTTT. It encodes CASARTRDTGELFF. Full variable domain (remainder filled in from reference TRBV11-3 and TRBJ2-2): EAGVVQSPRYKIIEKKQPVAFWCNPISGHNTLYWYLQNLGQGPELLIRYENEEAVDDSQLPKDRFSAERLKGVDSTLKIQPAELGDSAVYLCASARTRDTGELFFGEGSRLTVL.

The chain joins TRBV10-3 to TRBJ2-5, with TRBD2 matching over 7 bases. The CDR3 covers 15 residues. Germline V gene data show CDR1 as ENHRY and CDR2 as SYGVKD. V lost 3 bases and J lost 1; bases outside the gene matches: 5. The DNA of the CDR3 is TGTGCCATCAGTGATGGTAGCGGGTCCCAAGAGACCCAGTACTTC. It specifies CAISDGSGSQETQYF.

The chain employs TRBV5-1 and TRBJ2-2; 9 bases map to TRBD2. The V and J ends lost 0 bases and 4 bases, in that order; junction bases with no gene match: 10. Germline V CDR1 and CDR2: SGHRS, YFSETQ. CDR3 length equals 18 residues. CDR3 protein: CASSLAQAGGPGTGELFF. CDR3 nucleotide sequence: TGCGCCAGCAGCTTGGCCCAGGCGGGAGGGCCCGGCACCGGGGAGCTGTTTTTT.

The sample holds a few counts of this clone. V is TRBV7-8 and J is TRBJ2-1; 9 bases line up with TRBD2. Per germline, CDR1 SGHVS and CDR2 FQNEAQ. The CDR3 extends over 15 amino acids. V trimming: 1 base; J trimming: 7 bases; junction bases outside the gene matches: 5. The CDR3 bases are TGTGCCAGCAGCTTAGTGGCTAGCGGGACAAATGAGCAGTTCTTC. Translation gives CASSLVASGTNEQFF.

The gene calls are TRBV29-1 and TRBJ2-7, with a weak D call TRBD2 (6 bases). The V end lost 2 bases, the J end lost 5 bases, and 13 bases lay between the germline ends. The CDR3 length is 13 residues. Germline V lookup: CDR1 SQVTM, CDR2 ANQGSEA. The chain's CDR3 is CSVEKGGSHEQYF. CDR3 DNA: TGCAGCGTTGAAAAGGGAGGCAGCCACGAGCAGTACTTC.

The chain recombines TRBV5-4 with TRBJ1-2, with no clear D. The V gene's germline CDR1 is SGHNT and CDR2 YYREEE (reference sequence). V was trimmed by 5 bases and J by 4 bases, leaving 12 bases between them. This CDR3 region has 13 residues. The CDR3 nucleotides read TGTGCCAGCAGTAGTCGGTTTTTCTATGGCTACACCTTC. Translated: CASSSRFFYGYTF.

This clone was seen a few times. The V call is TRBV29-1, the J call TRBJ2-7; 9 bases are shared with TRBD2. This CDR3 is built from 16 residues. The germline CDR1 and CDR2 sequences are SQVTM and ANQGSEA. J was trimmed by 4 bases and V by 0 bases; bases with no gene match: 10. The CDR3 DNA follows: TGCAGCGTTGAAGATCTTTTTCCTAGCGGGACTTACGAGCAGTACTTC. Its translation: CSVEDLFPSGTYEQYF.

The chain joins TRBV2 to TRBJ2-3, with 11 bases identical to TRBD2. Germline V gene lookup returns CDR1 SNHLY and CDR2 FYNNEI. The CDR3 runs to 16 residues. Germline trimming cut 7 bases from V and 5 bases from J; bases unmatched to any gene: 11. This CDR3 reads CASTGTAGLAGDTQYF. CDR3 bases: TGTGCCAGCACTGGTACGGCCGGACTAGCGGGAGATACGCAGTATTTT.

This chain uses TRBV5-1 with TRBJ2-6; D not resolved. The length of the CDR3 is 14 residues. Trimming removed 0 bases at V and 16 bases at J, with 17 bases between. Germline CDR1 is SGHRS and CDR2 is YFSETQ. CDR3 sequence: CASSLGVVSRVLTF. CDR3 nucleotide sequence: TGCGCCAGCAGCTTGGGGGTAGTTAGCCGGGTACTGACTTTC. The full variable domain, with the rest looked up from reference TRBV5-1 and TRBJ2-6, is KAGVTQTPRYLIKTRGQQVTLSCSPISGHRSVSWYQQTPGQGLQFLFEYFSETQRNKGNFPGRFSGRQFSNSRSEMNVSTLELGDSALYLCASSLGVVSRVLTFGAGSRLTVL.

This sequence joins TRBV5-1 and TRBJ2-3, with 9 bases fitting TRBD2. The germline V gene has CDR1 SGHRS and CDR2 YFSETQ. The CDR3 has 14 residues. The trim removed 4 bases at V and 4 bases at J, leaving 4 bases unmatched. The CDR3 DNA is TGCGCCAGCAGCCCGACTAGCGGTCCAGATACGCAGTATTTT. Protein product: CASSPTSGPDTQYF.